Sequencing of this T cell receptor (beta chain) was carried out in a study of blood T cell repertoires in COVID-19. Across the whole study: COVID-19 samples collected from the United States, Italy and Spain covered acute and convalescent phases. From T cells, B-cell-depleted T cells, or PBMCs came the material, which was cDNA or gDNA.

Germline loops: CDR1 SNHLY, CDR2 FYNNEI. This CDR3 is built from 15 residues. V shed 6 bases, J shed 5 bases, and the junction held 11 bases outside the gene matches. Per the original data handling: From reference gene primer amplification, estimates of nucleated cell counts were derived. Some clones are missing from TCRdb's copy, which holds only in-frame ones; the method was immunoSEQ multiplex PCR. The V and J calls and the clone size are those of that table, but D and trimming were determined from the DNA. The sample has around 270,000 clones; 80% to 85% are singletons. The sequence was collected from a man aged 55 to 69 with acute or convalescent COVID-19. This chain uses TRBV2 with TRBJ2-5, with 8 bases identical to TRBD2. The sample consisted of peripheral blood. The chain's CDR3 is CASRTSGGAGETQYF. CDR3 in DNA: TGTGCCAGCAGAACGTCGGGGGGGGCAGGCGAGACCCAGTACTTC.